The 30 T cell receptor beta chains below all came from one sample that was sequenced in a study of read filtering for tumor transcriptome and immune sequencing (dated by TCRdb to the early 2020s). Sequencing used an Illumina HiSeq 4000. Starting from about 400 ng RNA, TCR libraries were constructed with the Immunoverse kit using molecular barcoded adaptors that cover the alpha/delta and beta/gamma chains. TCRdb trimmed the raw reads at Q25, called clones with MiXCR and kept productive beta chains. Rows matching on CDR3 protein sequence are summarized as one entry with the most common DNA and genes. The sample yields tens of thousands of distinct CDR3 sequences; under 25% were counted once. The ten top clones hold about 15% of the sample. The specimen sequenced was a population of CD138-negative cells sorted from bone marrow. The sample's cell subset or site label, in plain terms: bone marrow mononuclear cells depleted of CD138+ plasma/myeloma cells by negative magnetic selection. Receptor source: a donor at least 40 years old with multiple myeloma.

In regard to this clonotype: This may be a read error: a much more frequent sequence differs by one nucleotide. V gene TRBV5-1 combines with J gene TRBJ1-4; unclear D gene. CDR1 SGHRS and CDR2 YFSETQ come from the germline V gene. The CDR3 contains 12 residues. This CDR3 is CAGRGTNEKLFF. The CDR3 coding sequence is TGCGCCGGCAGAGGGACTAATGAAAAACTGTTTTTT.

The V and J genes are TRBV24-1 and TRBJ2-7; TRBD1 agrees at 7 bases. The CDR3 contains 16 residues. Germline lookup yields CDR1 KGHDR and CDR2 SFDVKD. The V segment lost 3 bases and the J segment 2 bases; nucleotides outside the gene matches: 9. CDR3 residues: CATSDPIRDSTYEQYF. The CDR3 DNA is TGTGCCACCAGTGATCCGATCCGGGACAGTACCTACGAGCAGTACTTC.

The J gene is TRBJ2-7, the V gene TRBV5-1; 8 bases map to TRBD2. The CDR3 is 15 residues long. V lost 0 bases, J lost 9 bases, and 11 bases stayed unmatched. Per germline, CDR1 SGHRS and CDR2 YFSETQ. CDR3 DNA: TGCGCCAGCAGCTTGGTGTCAGCGGGAGATTCCGGGCAGTACTTC. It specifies CASSLVSAGDSGQYF. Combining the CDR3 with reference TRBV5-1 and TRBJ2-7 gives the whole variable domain KAGVTQTPRYLIKTRGQQVTLSCSPISGHRSVSWYQQTPGQGLQFLFEYFSETQRNKGNFPGRFSGRQFSNSRSEMNVSTLELGDSALYLCASSLVSAGDSGQYFGPGTRLTVT.

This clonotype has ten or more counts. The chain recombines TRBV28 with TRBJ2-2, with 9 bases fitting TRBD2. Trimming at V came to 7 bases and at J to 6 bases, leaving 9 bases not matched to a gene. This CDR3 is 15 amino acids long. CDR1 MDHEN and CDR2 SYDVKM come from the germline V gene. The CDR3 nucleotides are TGTGCCAGCAACCTTAGCGGGGGTCTCTCCGGGGAGCTGTTTTTT. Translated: CASNLSGGLSGELFF. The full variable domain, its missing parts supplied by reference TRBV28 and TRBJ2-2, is DVKVTQSSRYLVKRTGEKVFLECVQDMDHENMFWYRQDPGLGLRLIYFSYDVKMKEKGDIPEGYSVSREKKERFSLILESASTNQTSMYLCASNLSGGLSGELFFGEGSRLTVL.

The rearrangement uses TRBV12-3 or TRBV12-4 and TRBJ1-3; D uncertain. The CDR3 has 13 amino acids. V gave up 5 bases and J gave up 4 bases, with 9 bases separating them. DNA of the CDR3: TGTGCCAGCAGTACCTACGGGGGAAACACCATATATTTT. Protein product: CASSTYGGNTIYF.

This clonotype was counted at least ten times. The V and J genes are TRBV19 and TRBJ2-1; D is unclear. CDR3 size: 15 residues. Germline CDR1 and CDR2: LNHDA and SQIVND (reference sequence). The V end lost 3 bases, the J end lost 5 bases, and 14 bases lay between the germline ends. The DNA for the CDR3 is TGTGCCAGTAGTATTTCCAGATATCTAAACAATGAGCAGTTCTTC. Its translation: CASSISRYLNNEQFF.

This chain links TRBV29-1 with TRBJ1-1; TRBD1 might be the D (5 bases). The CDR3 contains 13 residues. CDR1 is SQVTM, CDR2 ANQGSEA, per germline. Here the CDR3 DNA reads TGCATCTCAACCACGGGGGACGGCACTGAAGCTTTCTTT. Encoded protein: CISTTGDGTEAFF.

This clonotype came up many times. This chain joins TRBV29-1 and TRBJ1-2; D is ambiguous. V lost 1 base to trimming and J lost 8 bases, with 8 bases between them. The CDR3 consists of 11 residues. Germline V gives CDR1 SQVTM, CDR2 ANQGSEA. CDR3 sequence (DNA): TGCAGCGTTGAAGTGAAGTCCGGCTACACCTTC. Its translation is CSVEVKSGYTF.

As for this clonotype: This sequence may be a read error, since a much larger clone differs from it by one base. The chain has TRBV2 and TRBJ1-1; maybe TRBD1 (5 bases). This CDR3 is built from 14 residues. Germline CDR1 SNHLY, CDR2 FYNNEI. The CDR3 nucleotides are TGTGCCAGCCGCCCGGGACTCATGAACCCTGAAGCTTTCTTT. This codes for CASRPGLMNPEAFF.

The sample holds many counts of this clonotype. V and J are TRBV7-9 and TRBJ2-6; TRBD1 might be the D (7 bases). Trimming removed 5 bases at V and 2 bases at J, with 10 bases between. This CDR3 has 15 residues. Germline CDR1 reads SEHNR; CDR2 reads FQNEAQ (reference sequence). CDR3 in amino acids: CASSRGTAGANVLTF. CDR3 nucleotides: TGTGCCAGCAGCCGCGGGACAGCTGGGGCCAACGTCCTGACTTTC.

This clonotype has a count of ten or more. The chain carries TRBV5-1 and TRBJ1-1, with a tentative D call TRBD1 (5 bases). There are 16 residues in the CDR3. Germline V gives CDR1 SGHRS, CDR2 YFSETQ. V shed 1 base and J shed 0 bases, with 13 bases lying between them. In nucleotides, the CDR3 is TGCGCCAGCAGCTTGCCCCAGGGACCGCTGAACACTGAAGCTTTCTTT. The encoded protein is CASSLPQGPLNTEAFF.

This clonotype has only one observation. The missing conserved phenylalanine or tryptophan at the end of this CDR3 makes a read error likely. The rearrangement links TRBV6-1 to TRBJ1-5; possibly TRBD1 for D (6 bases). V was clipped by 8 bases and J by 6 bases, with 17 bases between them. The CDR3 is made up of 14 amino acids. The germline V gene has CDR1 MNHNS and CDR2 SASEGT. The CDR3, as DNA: TGTGCCAGCTCCAAAGGTGGGGGGCCTCAGCCCCAGCATTTG. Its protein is CASSKGGGPQPQHL.

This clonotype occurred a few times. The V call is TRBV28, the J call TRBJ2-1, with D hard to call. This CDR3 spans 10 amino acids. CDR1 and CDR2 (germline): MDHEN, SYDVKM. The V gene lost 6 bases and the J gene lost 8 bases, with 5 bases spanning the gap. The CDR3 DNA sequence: TGTGCCAGCAGCTCCCATGAGCAGTTCTTC. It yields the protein CASSSHEQFF.

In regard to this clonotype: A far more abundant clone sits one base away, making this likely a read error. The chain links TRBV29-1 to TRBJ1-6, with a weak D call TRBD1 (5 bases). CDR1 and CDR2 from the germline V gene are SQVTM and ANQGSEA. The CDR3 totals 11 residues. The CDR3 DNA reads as TGCAGCGTACTGACGGGATTTGGGACTTTCTTT. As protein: CSVLTGFGTFF.

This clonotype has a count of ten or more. The CDR3 is CASSFRQVEINEQYF. DNA for the CDR3: TGTGCCAGCAGTTTCAGACAGGTGGAAATAAACGAGCAGTACTTC. This chain uses TRBV28 with TRBJ2-7, with a tentative D call TRBD1 (6 bases). The V end was cut by 3 bases, the J end by 5 bases, with 17 bases between. The germline V gene has CDR1 MDHEN and CDR2 SYDVKM. The CDR3 loop spans 15 amino acids.

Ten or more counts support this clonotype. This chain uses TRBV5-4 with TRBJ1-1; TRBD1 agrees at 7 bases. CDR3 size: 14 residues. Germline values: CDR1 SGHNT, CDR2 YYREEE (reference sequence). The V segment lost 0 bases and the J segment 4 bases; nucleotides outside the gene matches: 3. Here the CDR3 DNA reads TGTGCCAGCAGCTTGGAAAGGGGGCCCACTGAAGCTTTCTTT. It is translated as CASSLERGPTEAFF.

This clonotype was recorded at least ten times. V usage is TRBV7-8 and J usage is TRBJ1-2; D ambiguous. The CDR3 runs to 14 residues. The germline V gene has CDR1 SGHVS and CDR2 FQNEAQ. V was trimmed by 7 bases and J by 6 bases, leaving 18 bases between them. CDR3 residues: CASTTTRAGDGYTF. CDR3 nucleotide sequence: TGTGCCAGCACCACAACTAGGGCAGGAGATGGCTACACCTTC.

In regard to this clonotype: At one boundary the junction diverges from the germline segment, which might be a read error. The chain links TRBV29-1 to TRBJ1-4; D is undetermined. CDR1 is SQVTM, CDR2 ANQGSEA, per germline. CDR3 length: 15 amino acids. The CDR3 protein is CSVEVGSAPSEKLFF. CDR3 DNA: TGCAGCGTCGAAGTAGGGAGTGCTCCTAGTGAAAAACTGTTTTTT.

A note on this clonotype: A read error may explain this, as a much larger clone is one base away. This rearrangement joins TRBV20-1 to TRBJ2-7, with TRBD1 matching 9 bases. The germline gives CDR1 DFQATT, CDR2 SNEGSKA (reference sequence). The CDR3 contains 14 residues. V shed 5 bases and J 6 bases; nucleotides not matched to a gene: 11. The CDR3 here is CSAGIPGQGSEQYF. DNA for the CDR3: TGCAGTGCTGGGATTCCGGGACAGGGTAGCGAGCAGTACTTC.

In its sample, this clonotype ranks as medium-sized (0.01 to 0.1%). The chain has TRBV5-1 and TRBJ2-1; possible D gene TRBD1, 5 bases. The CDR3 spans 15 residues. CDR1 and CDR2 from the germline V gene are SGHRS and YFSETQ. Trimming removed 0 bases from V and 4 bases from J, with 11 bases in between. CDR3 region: CASSLGRQPYNEQFF. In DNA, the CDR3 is TGCGCCAGCAGCTTGGGGAGACAGCCTTACAATGAGCAGTTCTTC.

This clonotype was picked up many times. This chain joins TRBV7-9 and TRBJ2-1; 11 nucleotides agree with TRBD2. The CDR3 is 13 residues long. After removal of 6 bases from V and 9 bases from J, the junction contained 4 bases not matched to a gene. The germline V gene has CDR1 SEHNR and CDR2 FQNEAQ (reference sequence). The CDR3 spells CASRGTSGSEQFF. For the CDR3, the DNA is TGTGCCAGCAGAGGGACTAGCGGCAGTGAGCAGTTCTTC.

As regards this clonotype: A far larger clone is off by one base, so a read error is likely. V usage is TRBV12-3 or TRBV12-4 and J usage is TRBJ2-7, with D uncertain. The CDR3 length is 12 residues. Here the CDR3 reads CDSSLRPYEQYF. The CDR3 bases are TGTGACAGCAGTCTCCGACCCTACGAGCAGTACTTC.

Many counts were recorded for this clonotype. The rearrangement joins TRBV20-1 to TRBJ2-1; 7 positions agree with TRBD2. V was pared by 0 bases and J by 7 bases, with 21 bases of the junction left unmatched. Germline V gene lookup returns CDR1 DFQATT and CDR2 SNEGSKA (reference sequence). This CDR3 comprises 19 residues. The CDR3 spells CSARDLGTPPAGVSNEQFF. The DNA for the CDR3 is TGCAGTGCTAGAGATCTTGGAACCCCCCCGGCGGGAGTAAGTAATGAGCAGTTCTTC.

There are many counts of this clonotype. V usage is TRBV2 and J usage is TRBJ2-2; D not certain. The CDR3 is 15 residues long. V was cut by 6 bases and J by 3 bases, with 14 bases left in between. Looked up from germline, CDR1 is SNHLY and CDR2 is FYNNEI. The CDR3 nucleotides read TGTGCCAGCAGCGATACATCGGTTGACACCGGGGAGCTGTTTTTT. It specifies CASSDTSVDTGELFF.

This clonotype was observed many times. The CDR3 is CASSPDPLGEQYF. The CDR3 nucleotides read TGTGCCAGCAGTCCCGACCCATTAGGCGAGCAGTACTTC. The V call is TRBV28, the J call TRBJ2-7; D gene unclear. Germline V gives CDR1 MDHEN, CDR2 SYDVKM. The CDR3 is made up of 13 amino acids. V lost 5 bases to trimming and J lost 6 bases, with 14 bases between them.

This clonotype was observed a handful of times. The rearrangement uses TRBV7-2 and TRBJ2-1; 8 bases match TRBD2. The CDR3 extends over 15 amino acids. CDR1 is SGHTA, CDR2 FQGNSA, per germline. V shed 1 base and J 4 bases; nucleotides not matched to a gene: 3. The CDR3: CASSLDGGAYNEQFF. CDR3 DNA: TGTGCCAGCAGCTTAGACGGGGGGGCTTACAATGAGCAGTTCTTC.

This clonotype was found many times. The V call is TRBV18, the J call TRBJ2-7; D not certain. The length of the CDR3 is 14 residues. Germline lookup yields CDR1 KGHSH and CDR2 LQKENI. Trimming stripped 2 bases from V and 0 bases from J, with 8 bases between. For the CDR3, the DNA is TGTGCCAGCTCACCATCTGGCAGCTCCTACGAGCAGTACTTC. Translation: CASSPSGSSYEQYF.

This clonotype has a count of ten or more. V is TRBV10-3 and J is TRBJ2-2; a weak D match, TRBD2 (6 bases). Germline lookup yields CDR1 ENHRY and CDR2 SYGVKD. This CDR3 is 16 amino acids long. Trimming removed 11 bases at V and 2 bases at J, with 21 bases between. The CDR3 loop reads CAARGTAGINTGELFF. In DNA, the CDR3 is TGTGCCGCCCGCGGGACGGCGGGAATTAACACCGGGGAGCTGTTTTTT.

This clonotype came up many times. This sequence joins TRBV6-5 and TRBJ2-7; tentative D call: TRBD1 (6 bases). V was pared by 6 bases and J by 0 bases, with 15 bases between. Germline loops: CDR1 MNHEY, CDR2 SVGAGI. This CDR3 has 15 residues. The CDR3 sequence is CASRYTGSGSYEQYF. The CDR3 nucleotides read TGTGCCAGCAGGTATACAGGGTCCGGCTCCTACGAGCAGTACTTC.

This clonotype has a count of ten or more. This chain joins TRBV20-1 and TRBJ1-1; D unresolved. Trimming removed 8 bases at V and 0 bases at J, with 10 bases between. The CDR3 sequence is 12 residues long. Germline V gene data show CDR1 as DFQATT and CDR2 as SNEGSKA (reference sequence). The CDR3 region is CSLRGMNTEAFF. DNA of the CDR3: TGCAGTCTCCGAGGGATGAACACTGAAGCTTTCTTT.